The 8 T cell receptor beta chains below come from one sample, sequenced in a study of blood T cell repertoires in COVID-19. Sequenced by immunoSEQ multiplex PCR; TCRdb stores in-frame clones only, minus some. The table includes roughly 200,000 clones, roughly 86% detected once. Sequenced: PBMCs or T cells enriched from blood (not recorded which). All receptors come from a middle-aged man with acute COVID-19.

V gene TRBV28 combines with J gene TRBJ1-2; D possibly corresponds to TRBD1 (6 bases). The CDR3 consists of 13 residues. Trimming took 6 bases from V and 8 from J, leaving 16 bases between them. Per the germline V gene, CDR1 is MDHEN and CDR2 is SYDVKM. The CDR3 reads CASSRPPGDGYTF. In DNA, the CDR3 is TGTGCCAGCAGCCGACCCCCAGGGGACGGCTACACCTTC.

The CDR3: CASSTPRDREEDTQYF. CDR3 DNA: TGTGCCAGTAGTACACCCCGGGACAGGGAGGAAGATACGCAGTATTTT. The chain is built from TRBV19 and TRBJ2-3, with 9 positions matching TRBD1. There are 16 residues in the CDR3. CDR1 and CDR2 from the germline V gene are LNHDA and SQIVND (reference sequence). V trimming: 4 bases; J trimming: 5 bases; junction bases outside the gene matches: 10. Full variable domain (remainder filled in from reference TRBV19 and TRBJ2-3): DGGITQSPKYLFRKEGQNVTLSCEQNLNHDAMYWYRQDPGQGLRLIYYSQIVNDFQKGDIAEGYSVSREKKESFPLTVTSAQKNPTAFYLCASSTPRDREEDTQYFGPGTRLTVL.

This sequence joins TRBV28 and TRBJ2-5, with 7 positions matching TRBD1. The CDR3 spans 15 residues. The V and J ends lost 6 bases and 1 base, in that order; junction bases with no gene match: 8. Germline loops: CDR1 MDHEN, CDR2 SYDVKM. CDR3 region: CASRSAQGSQETQYF. Here the CDR3 DNA reads TGTGCCAGCAGGAGCGCACAGGGGAGCCAAGAGACCCAGTACTTC.

This clone was counted a few times. The rearrangement links TRBV29-1 to TRBJ1-1; D is perhaps TRBD1 (5 bases). This CDR3 is built from 13 residues. Looked up from germline, CDR1 is SQVTM and CDR2 is ANQGSEA. V dropped 6 bases and J dropped 2 bases, with 13 bases sitting between them. Here the CDR3 DNA reads TGCAGCGTGCTGCCTGGGACTAACACTGAAGCTTTCTTT. Translation gives CSVLPGTNTEAFF.

This sequence joins TRBV5-4 and TRBJ1-2, with 9 bases matching TRBD1. CDR1 and CDR2 (germline): SGHNT, YYREEE (reference sequence). This CDR3 comprises 15 residues. With V trimmed by 4 bases and J by 8 bases, 12 bases remained unmatched. The CDR3 DNA follows: TGTGCCAGCAGCCCCCGGGACAGGGAGTATTGGGGCTACACCTTC. Translated: CASSPRDREYWGYTF.

The chain combines TRBV6-5 with TRBJ2-7; 7 bases are shared with TRBD2. In germline, CDR1 is MNHEY, CDR2 SVGAGI. This CDR3 spans 14 amino acids. With V trimmed by 5 bases and J by 0 bases, 4 bases remained unmatched. The CDR3 DNA reads as TGTGCCAGCAGTCACCGACTAGCCTCCTACGAGCAGTACTTC. It translates to CASSHRLASYEQYF.

The chain links TRBV5-4 to TRBJ2-3, with 10 bases that match TRBD2. The germline gives CDR1 SGHNT, CDR2 YYREEE (reference sequence). The CDR3 has 16 amino acids. The trim removed 4 bases at V and 5 bases at J, leaving 10 bases unmatched. The DNA of the CDR3 is TGTGCCAGCAGCCCATTAGCGGGAGGTCTCGGAGATACGCAGTATTTT. It encodes CASSPLAGGLGDTQYF.

This chain uses TRBV18 with TRBJ2-7; 8 bases are a match to TRBD1. Germline trimming cut 2 bases from V and 6 bases from J; bases unmatched to any gene: 3. Per germline, CDR1 KGHSH and CDR2 LQKENI. There are 13 residues in the CDR3. CDR3 amino acids: CASSPRGQVEQYF. Written as DNA, the CDR3 is TGTGCCAGCTCACCAAGGGGACAGGTCGAGCAGTACTTC.